Detailed here is one T cell receptor (beta chain). Its recognized antigen is unknown. Qualities for individual bases were not recorded, and no much larger clone is one base off. Library creation used 5' RACE. Reads for this sample came from an Illumina HiSeq 2500. A second 7 to 11 cycle PCR used a sample-barcoded 5' primer and a J-beta primer mix. A template-switch 5' adaptor carrying 12 random nucleotides introduced a unique molecular identifier onto each TCR beta cDNA molecule. Each sample yielded at least 2.5 million CDR3-containing paired-end reads. First-strand cDNA was synthesized from all RNA with the Mint cDNA synthesis kit, primed by a TRBC-specific oligonucleotide. Following uracil-DNA glycosylase treatment, all cDNA underwent a first 18-cycle PCR with the universal primers M1SS and BC2_uni_R. Concerning the study's data processing: For normalization, 1 million high-quality reads were randomly selected from each sample, with every read carrying a distinct molecular identifier. Reads with shared molecular identifiers were discarded instead of being binned into consensus sequences. MiTCR, run with a Q25 quality threshold and the strictest error-elimination algorithm, handled CDR3 identification, clonotype clustering and error correction. A nonparametric unseen species model using Euler transformation provided a lower-bound estimate of total TCR beta diversity. TCRdb reworked the public reads: Q25 trimming with fastp, MiXCR clone assembly, productive beta chains retained. Rows matching on CDR3 protein sequence are summarized as one entry with the most common DNA and genes. Here the V and J calls rest on TCRdb's processing, not on the authors' analysis. The sample table contains hundreds of thousands of distinct CDR3 sequences; only one count was recorded for roughly 56% of them. The ten most abundant clones make up roughly 24% of the sample.

Donors were a few dozen systemically healthy Caucasian individuals from Russia aged roughly 6 to 95 years. Each donor gave around 9 milliliters of peripheral blood, collected into EDTA-treated Vacutainer tubes. Ficoll-Paque density-gradient centrifugation was used to isolate PBMCs, with at least 6.5 million per sample. Trizol reagent was used to extract total RNA from the PBMCs, yielding at least 6 micrograms per sample. For every donor, an aliquot of PBMCs went through flow cytometry to measure the percentages of naive CD45RAhigh/CD27high T cells. The data are from a study of blood T cells in healthy people across ages (dated by TCRdb to between 2014 and 2016). Describing the broader study: In model experiments, template switching captured roughly one uniquely barcoded TCR beta cDNA molecule for every two T cells. To avoid experimental bias, donors of different ages were randomly spread across the sequencing lanes. The study measured age-related changes in TCR beta repertoire diversity using deep sequencing normalized with unique cDNA molecular identifiers. Using the same blood draw, the study looked at two additional independent replicas of 1 million unique cDNA reads for two donors, one aged 18 to 30 and the other aged 80 or older. The donors were divided into four age groups: young (average 16 years), middle-aged (approximately 42), aged (about 60) and long-lived (more than 75). Broader findings and caveats from the paper: Bulk unsorted PBMC profiling prevented conclusive comparison of naive and antigen-experienced compartments. Total diversity estimates from one million sequenced T cells were considered lower bounds and underestimates. Compared with the aged group, more naive CD4+ T cells, fewer expanded clones and increased TCR diversity were shown by the long-lived group, suggesting age selection. Because donor CMV infection status was unknown, age-related changes in expanded clonotypes were potentially confounded. As age increased, observed TCR beta diversity per million T cells dropped in a roughly linear way, and a significant reduction was already evident by age around 41. The percentage of naive T cells measured by flow cytometry correlated strongly with observed TCR beta diversity.

The source of this sequence is a middle-aged man in good health. Sequencing was performed on blood.

The CDR3 protein sequence reads: CSAPTSGSSYNEQFF. The DNA sequence follows: TGCAGTGCGCCGACTAGCGGGAGTTCCTACAATGAGCAGTTCTTC. The chain uses TRBV20-1 and TRBJ2-1, with 12 bases matching TRBD2. As encoded in the germline V gene (reference sequence), CDR1 is DFQATT while CDR2 is SNEGSKA. Taken from cysteine to phenylalanine, the CDR3 has 15 residues. The entry retains the CDR3 DNA only, 45 bases that are in frame from base 1. V lost 6 bases and J lost 1 base, and the count of bases not matched to a germline gene is 4.